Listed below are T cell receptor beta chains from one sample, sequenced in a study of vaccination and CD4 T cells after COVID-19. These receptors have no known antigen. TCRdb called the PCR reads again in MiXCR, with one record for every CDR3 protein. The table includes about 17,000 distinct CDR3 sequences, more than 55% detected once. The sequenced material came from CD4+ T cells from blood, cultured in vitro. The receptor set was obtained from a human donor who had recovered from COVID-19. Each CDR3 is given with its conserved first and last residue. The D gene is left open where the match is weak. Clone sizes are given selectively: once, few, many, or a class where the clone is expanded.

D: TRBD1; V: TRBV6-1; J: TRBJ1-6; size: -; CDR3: CASSTRDRGPQSPLHF; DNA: TGTGCCAGCAGCACCCGGGACAGGGGACCGCAATCACCCCTCCACTTT
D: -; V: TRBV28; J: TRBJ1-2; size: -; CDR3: CASSRRPYGYTF; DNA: TGTGCCAGCAGTAGGCGGCCATATGGCTACACCTTC
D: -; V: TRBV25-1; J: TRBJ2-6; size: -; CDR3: CASSDWELPGANVLTF; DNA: TGTGCCAGCAGTGACTGGGAACTCCCTGGGGCCAACGTCCTGACTTTC
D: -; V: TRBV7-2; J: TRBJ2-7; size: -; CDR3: CASSLAIGSEQYF; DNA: TGTGCCAGCAGCTTAGCGATAGGATCCGAGCAGTACTTC
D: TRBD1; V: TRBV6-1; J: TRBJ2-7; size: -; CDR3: CASLQGAKQYF; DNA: TGTGCCAGTTTACAGGGGGCTAAACAGTACTTC
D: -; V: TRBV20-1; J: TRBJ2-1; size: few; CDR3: CSANRDYNEQFF; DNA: TGCAGTGCAAACCGGGACTACAATGAGCAGTTCTTC
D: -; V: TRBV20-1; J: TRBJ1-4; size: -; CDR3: CSAPRTPENEKLFF; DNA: TGCAGTGCCCCTAGGACTCCCGAAAATGAAAAACTGTTTTTT
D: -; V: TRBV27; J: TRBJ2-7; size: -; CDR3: CASRAQVPSEQYF; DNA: TGTGCCAGCAGAGCGCAGGTCCCCTCCGAGCAGTACTTC
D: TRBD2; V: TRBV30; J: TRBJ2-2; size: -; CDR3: CAWTRLAGGGELFF; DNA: TGTGCCTGGACACGACTAGCGGGAGGGGGGGAGCTGTTTTTT
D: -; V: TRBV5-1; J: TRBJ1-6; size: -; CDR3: CASSSMDDRSPLHF; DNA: TGCGCCAGCAGCTCCATGGATGACAGATCACCCCTCCACTTT
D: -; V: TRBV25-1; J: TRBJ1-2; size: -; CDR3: CASSAGYGYGYTF; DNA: TGTGCCAGCAGCGCAGGGTATGGCTATGGCTACACCTTC
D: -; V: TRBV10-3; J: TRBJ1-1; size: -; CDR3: CAISDPGSGTEAFF; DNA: TGTGCCATCAGTGACCCAGGGTCAGGCACTGAAGCTTTCTTT
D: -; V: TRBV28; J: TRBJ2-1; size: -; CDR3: CASSTGGLARRGEQFF; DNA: TGTGCCAGCAGTACCGGAGGGCTAGCCAGGAGGGGTGAGCAGTTCTTC
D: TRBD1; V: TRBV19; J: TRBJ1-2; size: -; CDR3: CASSRTGGRYGYTF; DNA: TGTGCCAGTAGTAGGACAGGGGGCCGTTATGGCTACACCTTC
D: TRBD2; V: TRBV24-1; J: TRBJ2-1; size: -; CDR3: CATSDLGLAGYNEQFF; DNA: TGTGCCACCAGTGATTTAGGACTAGCGGGATACAATGAGCAGTTCTTC
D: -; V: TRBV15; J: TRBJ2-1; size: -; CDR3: CATAARGTNEQFF; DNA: TGTGCCACTGCGGCTAGGGGGACAAATGAGCAGTTCTTC
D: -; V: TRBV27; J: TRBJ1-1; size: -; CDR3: CASSFWGRREAFF; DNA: TGTGCCAGCAGTTTCTGGGGGCGGAGGGAAGCTTTCTTT
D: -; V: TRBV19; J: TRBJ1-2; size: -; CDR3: CASSTGYSYYGYTF; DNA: TGTGCCAGTAGTACGGGTTATTCGTACTATGGCTACACCTTC
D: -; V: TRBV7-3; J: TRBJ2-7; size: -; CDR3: CASSLTGRGEQYF; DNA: TGTGCCAGCAGCTTAACCGGGAGAGGCGAGCAGTACTTC
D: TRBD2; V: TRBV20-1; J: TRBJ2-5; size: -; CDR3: CSAQRRAGGPRETQYF; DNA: TGCAGTGCCCAGCGCCGGGCGGGAGGGCCGAGGGAGACCCAGTACTTC